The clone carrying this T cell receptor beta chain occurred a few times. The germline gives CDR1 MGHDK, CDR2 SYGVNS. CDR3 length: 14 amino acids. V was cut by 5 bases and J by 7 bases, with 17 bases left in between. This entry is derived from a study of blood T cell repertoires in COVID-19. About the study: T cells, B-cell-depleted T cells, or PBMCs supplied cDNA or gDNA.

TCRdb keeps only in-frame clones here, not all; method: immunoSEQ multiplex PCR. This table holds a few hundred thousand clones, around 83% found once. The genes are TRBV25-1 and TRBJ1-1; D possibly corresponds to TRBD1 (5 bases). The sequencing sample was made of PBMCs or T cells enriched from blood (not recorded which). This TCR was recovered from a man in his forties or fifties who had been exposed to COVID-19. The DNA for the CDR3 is TGTGCCAGCAGTCTCCTGGGGGGTAGGGGTGAAGCTTTCTTT. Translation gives CASSLLGGRGEAFF.